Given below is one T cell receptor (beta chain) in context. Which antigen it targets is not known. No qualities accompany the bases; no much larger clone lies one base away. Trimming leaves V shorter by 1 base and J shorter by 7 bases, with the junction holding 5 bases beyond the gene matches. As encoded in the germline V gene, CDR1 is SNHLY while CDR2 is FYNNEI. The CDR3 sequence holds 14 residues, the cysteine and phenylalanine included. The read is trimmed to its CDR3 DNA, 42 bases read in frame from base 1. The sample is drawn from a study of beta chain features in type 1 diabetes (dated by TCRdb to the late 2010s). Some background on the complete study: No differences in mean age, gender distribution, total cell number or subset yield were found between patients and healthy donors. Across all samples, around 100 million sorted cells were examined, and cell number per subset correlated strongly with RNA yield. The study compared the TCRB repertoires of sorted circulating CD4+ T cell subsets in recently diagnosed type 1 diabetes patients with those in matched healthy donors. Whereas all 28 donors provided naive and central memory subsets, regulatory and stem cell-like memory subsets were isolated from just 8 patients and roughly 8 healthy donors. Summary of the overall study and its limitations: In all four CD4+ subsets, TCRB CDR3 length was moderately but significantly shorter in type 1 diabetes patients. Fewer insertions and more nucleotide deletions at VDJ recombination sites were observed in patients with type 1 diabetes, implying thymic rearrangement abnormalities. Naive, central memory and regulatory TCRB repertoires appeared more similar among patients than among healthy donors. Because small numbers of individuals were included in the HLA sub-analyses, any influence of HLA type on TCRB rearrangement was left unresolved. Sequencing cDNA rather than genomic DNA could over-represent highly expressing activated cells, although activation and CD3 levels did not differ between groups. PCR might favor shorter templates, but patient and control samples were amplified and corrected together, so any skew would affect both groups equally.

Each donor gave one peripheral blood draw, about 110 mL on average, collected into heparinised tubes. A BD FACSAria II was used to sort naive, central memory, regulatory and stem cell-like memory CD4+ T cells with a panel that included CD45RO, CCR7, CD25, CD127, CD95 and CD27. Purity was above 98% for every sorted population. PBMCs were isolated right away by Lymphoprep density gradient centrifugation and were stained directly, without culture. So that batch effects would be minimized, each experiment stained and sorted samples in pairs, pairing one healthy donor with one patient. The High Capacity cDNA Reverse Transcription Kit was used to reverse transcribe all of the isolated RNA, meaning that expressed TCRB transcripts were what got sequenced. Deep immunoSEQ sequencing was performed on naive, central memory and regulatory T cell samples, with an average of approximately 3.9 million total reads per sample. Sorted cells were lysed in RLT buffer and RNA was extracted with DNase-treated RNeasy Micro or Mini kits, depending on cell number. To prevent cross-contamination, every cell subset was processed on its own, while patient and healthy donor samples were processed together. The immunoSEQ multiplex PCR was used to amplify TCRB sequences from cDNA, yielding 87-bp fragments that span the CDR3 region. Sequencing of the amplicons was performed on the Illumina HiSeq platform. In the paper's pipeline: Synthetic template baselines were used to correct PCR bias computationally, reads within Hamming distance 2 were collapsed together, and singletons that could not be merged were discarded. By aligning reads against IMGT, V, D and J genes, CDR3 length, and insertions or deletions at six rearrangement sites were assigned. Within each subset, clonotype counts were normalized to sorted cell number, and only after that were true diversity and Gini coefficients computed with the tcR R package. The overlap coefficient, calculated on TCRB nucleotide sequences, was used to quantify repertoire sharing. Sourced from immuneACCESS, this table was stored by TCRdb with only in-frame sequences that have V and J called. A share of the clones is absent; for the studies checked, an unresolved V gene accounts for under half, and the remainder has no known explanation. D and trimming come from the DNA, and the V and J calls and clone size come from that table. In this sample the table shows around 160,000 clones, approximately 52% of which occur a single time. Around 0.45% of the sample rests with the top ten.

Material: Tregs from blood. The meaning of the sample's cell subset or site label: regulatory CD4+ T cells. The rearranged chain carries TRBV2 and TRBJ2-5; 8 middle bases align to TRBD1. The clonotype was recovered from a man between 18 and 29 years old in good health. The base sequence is TGTGCCAGCAGTGAAGGGACAGGGATTGGGACCCAGTACTTC. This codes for CASSEGTGIGTQYF.